This note documents a single T cell receptor (beta chain) sequence. What this receptor recognizes is not known. No per-base quality is available; no much larger clone lies one base away. The germline V and J ends show losses of 5 bases and 0 bases respectively, and no gene match explains 8 bases of the junction. The CDR3 runs 17 amino acids, cysteine and phenylalanine included. Just the 51-base CDR3 DNA is kept, in frame starting at base 1. Looking up the germline V gene yields CDR1 SGHTA and CDR2 FQGNSA. This sample is part of a study of cytomegalovirus exposure and HLA in healthy donors (dated by TCRdb to the late 2010s). At the level of the whole study: In an earlier analysis of fewer than 750 of the donors, 276 Gb of sequence data and 90 million to 120 million unique TCR beta sequences from about 179 million T cells were reported. An early release covering just under 650 HLA-typed donors comprised about 300 gigabases of sequencing data and 85 million or so unique TCR sequences. The genetic ancestry cluster associated with self-reported Caucasian donors included 81% of the roughly 400 genotyped donors. The study was designed to test whether signatures of past pathogen exposure could be identified by cataloging public T cell receptors. The study profiled the T cell repertoires of about 640 subjects by immunosequencing and related them to cytomegalovirus serostatus. Along with the roughly 670-subject first cohort, a separate validation cohort of over 90 different subjects was used. To predict cytomegalovirus infection status, the study combined high-throughput TCR immunosequencing, statistical association of individual TCRs with disease status, and machine learning. A later analysis re-examined previously published TCR beta repertoires from more than 550 donors and added high-resolution HLA genotyping to investigate patterns of TCR occurrence. The later analysis used no new phenotypic data to find candidate immune exposures, relying instead on TCR beta sequences and their occurrence across donors. In an earlier analysis of roughly 580 of the donors, high-throughput TCR beta sequencing was used to judge whether each TCR beta V gene segment behaved as functional or pseudogenic. Donor age, sex, ethnicity and CMV serostatus were collected together with the repertoire data. A later genetic analysis took genome-wide SNP genotypes for 398 of the 666 donors and used that subset as a discovery cohort. All discovery cohort repertoires had been generated using a single sequencing platform. Both class I and class II loci were covered by HLA typing, at four-digit resolution. Typing coverage varied by locus: roughly 629-640 donors for A, B, C, DRB1 and DQB1; approximately 520 for DQA1; over 600 for DPA1; approximately 450 for DPB1. Four or five DR-DQ haplotypes were handled as single units for association and clustering, since linkage in the cohort was strong. Among 300 to 500 genotyped donors of the cohort, an average of roughly 230,000 unique TCR beta nucleotide sequences was sequenced per donor, of which roughly 17% were non-productive. Summary of the overall study and its limitations: In a later analysis, about 17,000 TCR beta sequences were associated with specific HLA alleles at a false discovery rate of 0.05. Broadly in line with IMGT annotations, most TCR beta V segments showed up in productive rearrangements about 87% or about 30% of the time in an earlier analysis of 450 to 750 of the donors. A cluster of highly shared sequence variants was judged likely to represent a technical artifact of the sequencing pipeline. Some IMGT-functional V segments, including TRBV6-2 and TRBV6-3, could not be told apart with the 87-base-pair reads, so those segments were excluded. For the cohort, immune exposure information was limited to CMV serostatus. The classifier was reported to diagnose cytomegalovirus status with high specificity and sensitivity in both the original and validation cohorts. Because counts were too low, some 16 rarely observed V segments, including chromosome 9 orphons, were excluded from the earlier analysis of several hundred of the donors. Because some donors lacked HLA typing at each locus, the association tests relied only on the typed subset. In the study, approximately 150 TCR beta chains were listed as associated with cytomegalovirus. In a later analysis, TCR association rates were found to vary across HLA loci, with the most associated TCRs seen for DRB1 alleles and the fewest for HLA-C alleles. When HLA alleles, especially DR and DQ, strongly co-occurred, TCR associations were difficult to assign to individual alleles. According to the authors, the approach could potentially be generalized to other disease states and immunological phenotypes. A later analysis reported that several top co-occurrence clusters appeared linked to parvovirus B19, influenza, CMV and Epstein-Barr virus. In a later analysis, most CMV-associated TCR beta chains were found to appear HLA-restricted, with HLA associations seemingly driven largely by CMV exposure. Most TCR sequences were seen in very few donors, while some public TCRs were found in many individuals. In a later genetic analysis, a missense DCLRE1C variant was associated with V-gene and J-gene trimming of TCR beta chains, and the association was replicated in an independent cohort. A further reported finding was that TCR beta sequences accurately predicted the HLA-A and HLA-B alleles for most subjects in the first cohort. A few of the identified cytomegalovirus-associated TCR beta chains were confirmed in vitro to be specific for cytomegalovirus antigens. Correlated functional status among segregating V segments might reflect linkage disequilibrium, but an unknown experimental factor could not be ruled out. Compared with equally common non-associated chains, HLA-associated TCR beta chains in a later analysis were more clonally expanded and had lower generation probabilities. Presence/absence analyses assumed roughly uniform sequencing depth across donors, an assumption that may not hold. This cohort had only TCR beta chains sequenced, and the lack of alpha or paired-chain data limited which features could be detected. A later genetic analysis reported fewer N-insertions in productive TCRs among donors in an Asian-associated ancestry cluster than the roughly 700-donor mean.

Receptors were amplified or captured by the immunoSEQ multiplex PCR assay. A mixture of 60 forward primers for TCR Vbeta segments and 13 reverse primers for TCR Jbeta segments was used in the multiplex PCR. A multiplex PCR assay on genomic DNA amplified the CDR3 region of rearranged TCR beta genes. Amplified TCR beta libraries were sequenced as 87-base-pair reads on the Illumina HiSeq System. The study's own analysis went as follows. In a later analysis, about 80 million unique TCR beta chains were counted across the approximately 640 repertoires, and roughly 11 million of these chains were shared by at least two donors. To remove PCR and sequencing errors, raw reads were error-corrected and collapsed into unique sequences using a nearest-neighbor algorithm that merged closely related sequences. V, D and J gene segments were assigned by aligning CDR3 sequences to IMGT reference sequences. For a sequence to be retained, a match of at least six nucleotides to both a V gene segment and a J gene segment was required. Rearrangements were classified as productive when the CDR3 lacked stop codons and remained in frame with V and J, and all other rearrangements were classified as non-productive. CDR3 was defined by IMGT convention, running from the second conserved V-encoded cysteine to the conserved J-encoded phenylalanine. The earlier analysis of about 560 of the donors excluded any sequence lacking an unambiguous match to a single V gene segment. In an earlier analysis of a few hundred of the donors, a V segment was called functional when productive rearrangements were above 56.7%, and segregating when the standard deviation between donors exceeded 5%. A statistical classification framework was built to diagnose cytomegalovirus status from the catalog of TCR beta chain sequences. A later analysis assigned V and J genes by comparing TCR nucleotide sequences with IMGT/GENE-DB human TR gene sequences. In a later analysis, CDR3 sequences and most-parsimonious VDJ recombination scenarios were assigned using the TCRdist pipeline. In a later analysis, each TCR beta chain was defined by its CDR3 amino acid sequence together with its V-gene family, and reads lacking a unique V-gene family were excluded. As a way to deal with suspected cross-contamination and a sequencing artifact, a later analysis dropped approximately 590 nucleotide sequences that were highly shared and had low generation probability. For each public chain, a later analysis derived a clonal expansion index from normalized ranks of inferred template counts within each repertoire. A later analysis computed generation probabilities with a VDJ recombination model fitted to out-of-frame rearrangements, and checked the results against IGoR. In a later analysis, TCR-TCR, TCR-HLA and TCR-CMV co-occurrence was scored with hypergeometric tests, and a repertoire-size bias correction was applied to TCR pairs. False discovery rates were estimated in a later analysis by permuting HLA or CMV assignments 20 times. A later analysis grouped co-occurring TCRs with DBSCAN, adding TCRdist sequence similarity when clustering within HLA-allele-positive subsets. For co-occurrence clustering, repertoires with fewer than 30,000 or more than 120,000 public chains were excluded, along with a handful of repertoires with anomalous nucleotide sharing. This immuneACCESS table, as held by TCRdb, lists in-frame sequences with V and J called but not all clones. Of the missing ones, under half trace to an unresolved V gene in checked studies; the others have no known cause. V, J and clone size are taken as reported in that table, and D and trimming were inferred from the DNA itself. The sample contains 110,000 or so clones, around 68% of them found a single time. The ten largest make up approximately 10% of the sample.

The cohort was made up of 500 to 800 healthy bone marrow donors. At the time of sampling, all cohort members were nominally healthy, though unrecorded immune exposures were likely present. The donor was CMV seropositive and was included in the group of 289 seropositive cohort members. Each donor provided a peripheral blood sample, and peripheral blood mononuclear cells were used for TCR beta sequencing. The Qiagen DNeasy Blood Extraction Kit was used to extract genomic DNA from the blood cell samples. The sample comprised PBMCs. The clonotype originates from a woman aged 45-65 years in good health and CMV-seropositive. The chain couples TRBV7-2 to TRBJ2-1, with 9 junctional bases fitting TRBD1. At the DNA level, the sequence is TGTGCCAGCAGCCAAACCTCGGGACAGGGCTCCTACAATGAGCAGTTCTTC. This is translated as CASSQTSGQGSYNEQFF. The entire variable domain, with the stretches around the CDR3 drawn from the reference TRBV7-2 and TRBJ2-1 proteins, is GAGVSQSPSNKVTEKGKDVELRCDPISGHTALYWYRQSLGQGLEFLIYFQGNSAPDKSGLPSDRFSAERTGGSVSTLTIQRTQQEDSAVYLCASSQTSGQGSYNEQFFGPGTRLTVL.